These 8 T cell receptor beta chains came from one sample sequenced in a study of blood T cell repertoires in COVID-19. Clones were read by immunoSEQ multiplex PCR, and TCRdb kept only the in-frame ones, dropping some. The data show 45,000 to 55,000 clones, roughly 88% seen once. Sequenced sample: peripheral blood. The receptor set was obtained from a human donor in a cohort sampled during active COVID-19.

The V and J genes are TRBV4-2 and TRBJ2-3; the match to TRBD2 covers 10 bases. From germline, CDR1 is LGHNA and CDR2 YNFKEQ. The CDR3 totals 15 residues. Unmatched junction bases numbered 5, after V lost 1 base and J lost 7 bases. Here the CDR3 reads CASSQAGTSENTQYF. In DNA, the CDR3 is TGTGCCAGCAGCCAAGCCGGGACTAGCGAGAATACGCAGTATTTT.

This chain connects TRBV5-1 to TRBJ2-1, with D possibly TRBD1 on 6 matching bases. CDR3 length equals 15 residues. Germline CDR1 is SGHRS and CDR2 is YFSETQ. V lost 2 bases, J lost 1 base, and 10 bases lay in between. The CDR3 here is CASSFAGASYNEQFF. The CDR3 coding sequence is TGCGCCAGCAGCTTTGCAGGGGCGTCCTACAATGAGCAGTTCTTC.

The chain employs TRBV6-5 and TRBJ1-5; TRBD1 agrees at 8 bases. The germline V gene has CDR1 MNHEY and CDR2 SVGAGI. The CDR3 loop spans 14 amino acids. V gave up 1 base and J gave up 6 bases; unmatched junction bases: 2. The CDR3 protein is CASSYYQGAQPQHF. The CDR3 DNA sequence: TGTGCCAGCAGTTACTACCAGGGGGCTCAGCCCCAGCATTTT.

The chain links TRBV24-1 to TRBJ2-7; D unclear. The V gene lost 4 bases and the J gene lost 0 bases, with 6 bases spanning the gap. The CDR3 loop spans 13 amino acids. The germline V gene encodes CDR1 KGHDR and CDR2 SFDVKD. Here the CDR3 reads CATSDPYSYEQYF. CDR3 DNA sequence: TGTGCCACCAGTGACCCGTACTCCTACGAGCAGTACTTC.

This chain connects TRBV15 to TRBJ2-7; weak D call: TRBD1 (6 bases). Germline V gene sequence: CDR1 LNHNV, CDR2 YYDKDF (reference sequence). This CDR3 region has 14 residues. The germline V and J ends were trimmed by 1 base and 3 bases, with 10 bases remaining between them. In nucleotides, the CDR3 is TGTGCCACCAGCAGAGGGGGGCCATTCTACGAGCAGTACTTC. Protein: CATSRGGPFYEQYF.

This rearrangement joins TRBV5-8 to TRBJ2-3; 13 bases fit TRBD2. The germline V gene has CDR1 SGHTS and CDR2 YDEGEE. This CDR3 spans 18 amino acids. V was pared by 3 bases and J by 1 base, with 8 bases of the junction left unmatched. The CDR3 protein is CASSWGLAGTFGTDTQYF. The DNA of the CDR3 is TGTGCCAGCAGCTGGGGACTAGCGGGGACCTTTGGCACAGATACGCAGTATTTT.

This chain uses TRBV6-5 with TRBJ1-4; D possibly corresponds to TRBD1 (5 bases). V lost 5 bases, J lost 7 bases, and 14 bases lay in between. Germline lookup yields CDR1 MNHEY and CDR2 SVGAGI. The CDR3 contains 14 residues. The chain's CDR3 is CASSPGRRGEKLFF. The CDR3 DNA follows: TGTGCCAGCAGTCCGGGACGGAGGGGTGAAAAACTGTTTTTT.

The chain employs TRBV5-6 and TRBJ2-7; 7 nucleotides align to TRBD2. Per the germline V gene, CDR1 is SGHDT and CDR2 is YYEEEE. V shed 1 base, J shed 5 bases, and the junction held 6 bases outside the gene matches. The CDR3 totals 14 residues. CDR3 protein: CASSLSTLADEQYF. CDR3 DNA: TGTGCCAGCAGCTTGAGTACGCTAGCGGACGAGCAGTACTTC.